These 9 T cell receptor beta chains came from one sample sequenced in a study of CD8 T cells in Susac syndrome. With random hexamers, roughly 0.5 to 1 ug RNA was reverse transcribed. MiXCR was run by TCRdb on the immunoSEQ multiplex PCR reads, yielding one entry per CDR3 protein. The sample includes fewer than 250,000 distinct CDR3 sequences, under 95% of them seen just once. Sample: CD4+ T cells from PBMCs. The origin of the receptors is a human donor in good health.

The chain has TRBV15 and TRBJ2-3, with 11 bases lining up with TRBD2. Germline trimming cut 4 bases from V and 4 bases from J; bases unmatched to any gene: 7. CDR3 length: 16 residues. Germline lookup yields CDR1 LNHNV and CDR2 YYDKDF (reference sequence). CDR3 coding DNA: TGTGCCACCAGCACTAGACTAGCGGGAAGCGCAGATACGCAGTATTTT. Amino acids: CATSTRLAGSADTQYF.

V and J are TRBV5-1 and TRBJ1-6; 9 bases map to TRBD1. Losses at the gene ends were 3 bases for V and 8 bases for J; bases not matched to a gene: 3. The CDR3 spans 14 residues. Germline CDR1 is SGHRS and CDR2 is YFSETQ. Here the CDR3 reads CASSSRDRDSPLHF. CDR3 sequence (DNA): TGCGCCAGCAGCTCCCGGGACAGGGATTCACCCCTCCACTTT.

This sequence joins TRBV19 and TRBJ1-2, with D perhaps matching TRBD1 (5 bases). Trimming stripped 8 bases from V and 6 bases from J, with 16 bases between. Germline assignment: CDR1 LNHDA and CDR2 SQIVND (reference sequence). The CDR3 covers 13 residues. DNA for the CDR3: TGTGCCAGTGTGAGCTGGGCCAGGGATGGCTACACCTTC. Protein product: CASVSWARDGYTF.

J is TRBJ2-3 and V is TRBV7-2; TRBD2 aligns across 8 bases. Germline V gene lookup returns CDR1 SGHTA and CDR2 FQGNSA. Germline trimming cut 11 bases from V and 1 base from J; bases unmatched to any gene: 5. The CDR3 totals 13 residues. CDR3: CAGGGRGTDTQYF. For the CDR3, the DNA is TGTGCCGGCGGGGGGCGCGGCACAGATACGCAGTATTTT.

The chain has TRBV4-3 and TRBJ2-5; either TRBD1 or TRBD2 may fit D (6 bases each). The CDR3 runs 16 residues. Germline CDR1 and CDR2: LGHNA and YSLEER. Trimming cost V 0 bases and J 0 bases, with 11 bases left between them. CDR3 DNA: TGCGCCAGCAGCCAAGATTGGAGGGGGAACCAAGAGACCCAGTACTTC. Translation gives CASSQDWRGNQETQYF.

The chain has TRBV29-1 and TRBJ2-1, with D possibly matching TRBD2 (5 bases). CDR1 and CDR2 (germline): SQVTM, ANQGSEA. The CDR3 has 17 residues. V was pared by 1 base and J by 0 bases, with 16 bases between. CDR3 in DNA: TGCAGCGTTGAAGCTCCTCCGGGGAAACCCTCCTACAATGAGCAGTTCTTC. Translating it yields CSVEAPPGKPSYNEQFF.

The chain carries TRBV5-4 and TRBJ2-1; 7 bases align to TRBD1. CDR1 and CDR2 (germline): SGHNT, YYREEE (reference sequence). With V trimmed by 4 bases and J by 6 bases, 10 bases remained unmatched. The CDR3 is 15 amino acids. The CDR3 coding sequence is TGTGCCAGCAGCAGGGACAGCGCTTCGTTCAATGAGCAGTTCTTC. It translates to CASSRDSASFNEQFF.

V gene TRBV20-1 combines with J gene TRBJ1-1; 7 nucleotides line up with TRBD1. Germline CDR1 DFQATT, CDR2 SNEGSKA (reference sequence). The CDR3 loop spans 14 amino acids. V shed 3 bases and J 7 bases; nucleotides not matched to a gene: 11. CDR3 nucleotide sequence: TGCAGTGCTAGGAGCTTCGACAGGGTGAATGAAGCTTTCTTT. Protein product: CSARSFDRVNEAFF.

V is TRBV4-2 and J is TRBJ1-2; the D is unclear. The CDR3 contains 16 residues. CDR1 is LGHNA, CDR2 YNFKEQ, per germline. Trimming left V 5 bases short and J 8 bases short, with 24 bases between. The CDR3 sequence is CASSALDRRTYVGYTF. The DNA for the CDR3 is TGTGCCAGCAGCGCCCTCGACCGTCGCACATATGTGGGCTACACCTTC.